Listed below are T cell receptor beta chains from one sample, sequenced in a study of beta chain features in type 1 diabetes. Clones were read by immunoSEQ multiplex PCR, and TCRdb kept only the in-frame ones, dropping some. The table lists 500,000 to 650,000 clones, around 12% of them singletons, with around 0.12% in the top ten. The sequenced sample consisted of naive CD4+ T cells from blood. The receptors derive from a young man with type 1 diabetes. The CDR3 runs from the conserved cysteine through the conserved F or W. Each record gives: V gene, clone size, J gene, D gene, CDR3 DNA, CDR3 protein. D genes are given only for firm matches. For some rows the clone size is stated as once, few or many, or as a class when expanded; others skip it.

V gene: TRBV29-1; clone size: -; J gene: TRBJ1-1; D gene: TRBD1; CDR3 DNA: TGCAGCGTTGAAGCCTTTGGACAGGGGAACACTGAAGCTTTCTTT; CDR3 protein: CSVEAFGQGNTEAFF
V gene: TRBV10-3; clone size: -; J gene: TRBJ2-2; D gene: TRBD1; CDR3 DNA: TGTGCCATCAGTTCCGGGACAGGGATCCCCGGGGAGCTGTTTTTT; CDR3 protein: CAISSGTGIPGELFF
V gene: TRBV18; clone size: -; J gene: TRBJ1-2; D gene: -; CDR3 DNA: TGTGCCAGCTCACCTCTGGGGGGATCAGGTTATGGCTACACCTTC; CDR3 protein: CASSPLGGSGYGYTF
V gene: TRBV5-6; clone size: once; J gene: TRBJ2-3; D gene: TRBD2; CDR3 DNA: TGTGCCAGCAGCTTGGGGACTAGCGCAACAGATACGCAGTATTTT; CDR3 protein: CASSLGTSATDTQYF
V gene: TRBV9; clone size: -; J gene: TRBJ1-4; D gene: -; CDR3 DNA: TGTGCCAGCAGCGGCGGGAGACTAAATGAAAAACTGTTTTTT; CDR3 protein: CASSGGRLNEKLFF
V gene: TRBV5-4; clone size: -; J gene: TRBJ1-2; D gene: -; CDR3 DNA: TGTGCCAGCAGCCTGAGGGACACCCTTAACTATGGCTACACCTTC; CDR3 protein: CASSLRDTLNYGYTF
V gene: TRBV9; clone size: -; J gene: TRBJ2-2; D gene: -; CDR3 DNA: TGTGCCAGCAGCGTAGTGGGGACATCCTCGAACACCGGGGAGCTGTTTTTT; CDR3 protein: CASSVVGTSSNTGELFF
V gene: TRBV28; clone size: -; J gene: TRBJ2-7; D gene: -; CDR3 DNA: TGTGCCAGCAGTTTTGGGGCATCCTACGAGCAGTACTTC; CDR3 protein: CASSFGASYEQYF
V gene: TRBV2; clone size: -; J gene: TRBJ2-4; D gene: TRBD1; CDR3 DNA: TGTGCCAGCAGTACGGACAGGGGAGAAAACATTCAGTACTTC; CDR3 protein: CASSTDRGENIQYF
V gene: TRBV28; clone size: -; J gene: TRBJ1-6; D gene: TRBD1; CDR3 DNA: TGTGCCAGCAGTTTATACGGGACAGGGAATTCACCCCTCCACTTT; CDR3 protein: CASSLYGTGNSPLHF
V gene: TRBV5-4; clone size: -; J gene: TRBJ1-2; D gene: -; CDR3 DNA: TGTGCCAGCAGCTTGGCGGTCGGCAACTATGGCTACACCTTC; CDR3 protein: CASSLAVGNYGYTF
V gene: TRBV7-2; clone size: -; J gene: TRBJ2-7; D gene: -; CDR3 DNA: TGTGCCAGCAGCCTACTCGCTCCTTACGAGCAGTACTTC; CDR3 protein: CASSLLAPYEQYF
V gene: TRBV5-1; clone size: few; J gene: TRBJ2-7; D gene: -; CDR3 DNA: TGCGCCAGCCGGAAGGCGGGCTCCTACGAGCAGTACTTC; CDR3 protein: CASRKAGSYEQYF
V gene: TRBV27; clone size: few; J gene: TRBJ1-2; D gene: TRBD1; CDR3 DNA: TGTGCCAGCAGGACAGGGCCTCTTTTCTATGGCTACACCTTC; CDR3 protein: CASRTGPLFYGYTF